These 16 T cell receptor beta chains came from one sample sequenced in a study of cytomegalovirus exposure and HLA in healthy donors. Vbeta (60) and Jbeta (13) primers were used in the PCR. This table comes from immunoSEQ multiplex PCR, and its TCRdb copy is limited to in-frame clones, with some not included. The data show about 99,000 clones, over 9.5% seen once. Sequencing used PBMCs. The receptors here all came from a man aged 40-49 years in good health and CMV-seropositive.

This clone was observed a handful of times. At the DNA level, this CDR3 is encoded by other sequences in the same sample as well. The genes are TRBV7-3 and TRBJ1-1; D is unresolved. The germline V and J ends were trimmed by 0 bases and 2 bases, with 4 bases remaining between them. The CDR3 is 13 residues long. Germline assignment: CDR1 SGHTA and CDR2 FQGTGA. The CDR3 region is CASSLTVNTEAFF. The DNA for the CDR3 is TGTGCCAGCAGCTTAACCGTAAACACTGAAGCTTTCTTT.

The V gene is TRBV7-9, the J gene TRBJ2-1, with D perhaps matching TRBD2 (6 bases). CDR3 length equals 15 residues. Germline assignment: CDR1 SEHNR and CDR2 FQNEAQ (reference sequence). Trimming took 3 bases from V and 6 from J, leaving 15 bases between them. Here the CDR3 reads CASSFSRIGSNEQFF. Written as DNA, the CDR3 is TGTGCCAGCAGCTTTTCCAGGATCGGGAGCAATGAGCAGTTCTTC.

CDR3 sequence reads: CASSSITGYEQYF. In DNA form, the CDR3 reads TGTGCCAGCAGCTCCATCACAGGATACGAGCAGTACTTC. The rearrangement uses TRBV7-6 and TRBJ2-7; tentative D call: TRBD1 (5 bases). Trimming removed 4 bases at V and 4 bases at J, with 11 bases between. The CDR3 covers 13 residues. Looked up from germline, CDR1 is SGHVS and CDR2 is FNYEAQ.

The chain employs TRBV19 and TRBJ2-1; tentative D call: TRBD2 (5 bases). Germline assignment: CDR1 LNHDA and CDR2 SQIVND (reference sequence). V was shortened by 5 bases and J by 2 bases, with 10 bases between the two germline ends. The CDR3 loop spans 14 amino acids. The CDR3 DNA sequence: TGTGCCAGTAGTTACGGGATCACCTACAATGAGCAGTTCTTC. It codes for CASSYGITYNEQFF. The variable domain in full, completed from reference TRBV19 and TRBJ2-1, reads DGGITQSPKYLFRKEGQNVTLSCEQNLNHDAMYWYRQDPGQGLRLIYYSQIVNDFQKGDIAEGYSVSREKKESFPLTVTSAQKNPTAFYLCASSYGITYNEQFFGPGTRLTVL.

This clone has only a few counts. The chain is built from TRBV10-3 and TRBJ1-4; TRBD1 matches 11 bases. The CDR3 loop spans 14 amino acids. The V gene end was trimmed by 6 bases and the J gene end by 7 bases; junction bases not matched to a gene: 4. Germline V CDR1 and CDR2: ENHRY, SYGVKD. The CDR3 DNA is TGTGCCATCAGCGGACAGGGGGCATCTGAAAAACTGTTTTTT. Residues: CAISGQGASEKLFF.

This clone turned up a few times. The chain couples TRBV11-3 to TRBJ1-1; D possibly corresponds to TRBD1 (5 bases). Per germline, CDR1 SGHNT and CDR2 YENEEA. This CDR3 is 11 amino acids long. V was clipped by 0 bases and J by 10 bases, with 6 bases between them. CDR3 sequence reads: CASSLDGGAFF. The CDR3 DNA is TGTGCCAGCAGCTTAGACGGGGGAGCTTTCTTT. Looking up the rest from reference TRBV11-3 and TRBJ1-1 gives the full variable domain: EAGVVQSPRYKIIEKKQPVAFWCNPISGHNTLYWYLQNLGQGPELLIRYENEEAVDDSQLPKDRFSAERLKGVDSTLKIQPAELGDSAVYLCASSLDGGAFFGQGTRLTVV.

This sequence joins TRBV15 and TRBJ2-7; D remains ambiguous. CDR1 is LNHNV and CDR2 is YYDKDF in the germline V gene (reference sequence). Trimming took off 2 bases at V and 5 bases at J, with 13 bases between the two ends. This CDR3 has 14 amino acids. DNA for the CDR3: TGTGCCACCAGCAGACGGTCGCGGTCGGACGAGCAGTACTTC. This gives the protein CATSRRSRSDEQYF.

This chain uses TRBV10-1 with TRBJ2-5; 7 bases align to TRBD2. The ends lost 3 bases at V and 3 bases at J; junction bases unmatched: 4. Germline V CDR1 and CDR2: WNHNN, SYGVQD (reference sequence). This CDR3 region has 14 residues. The CDR3 reads CASSDPGLEETQYF. The CDR3 coding sequence is TGCGCCAGCAGTGACCCTGGACTAGAAGAGACCCAGTACTTC.

This chain uses TRBV27 with TRBJ2-3; 7 positions match TRBD1. This CDR3 region has 14 residues. In germline, CDR1 is MNHEY, CDR2 SMNVEV (reference sequence). V was pared by 4 bases and J by 1 base, with 2 bases of the junction left unmatched. CDR3 sequence: CASSSQGGTDTQYF. CDR3 bases: TGTGCCAGCAGTTCCCAGGGGGGCACAGATACGCAGTATTTT.

This clone has only a few counts. This sequence joins TRBV5-1 and TRBJ2-5; 12 nucleotides match TRBD1. This CDR3 has 16 residues. Germline loops: CDR1 SGHRS, CDR2 YFSETQ. J was trimmed by 3 bases and V by 4 bases; bases with no gene match: 7. The CDR3 DNA is TGCGCCAGCAGCATGTCCGGGACAGGGGGCGAAGAGACCCAGTACTTC. Amino acid sequence: CASSMSGTGGEETQYF.

A few counts support this clone. This chain connects TRBV5-1 to TRBJ1-5, with TRBD1 matching 8 bases. With V trimmed by 4 bases and J by 5 bases, 5 bases remained unmatched. This CDR3 has 14 amino acids. From germline, CDR1 is SGHRS and CDR2 YFSETQ. CDR3 bases: TGCGCCAGCAGCCCCGGACAGGGAGATCAGCCCCAGCATTTT. It is translated as CASSPGQGDQPQHF. The variable domain in full, with the rest retrieved from reference TRBV5-1 and TRBJ1-5, is KAGVTQTPRYLIKTRGQQVTLSCSPISGHRSVSWYQQTPGQGLQFLFEYFSETQRNKGNFPGRFSGRQFSNSRSEMNVSTLELGDSALYLCASSPGQGDQPQHFGDGTRLSIL.

This clone was seen only once. The CDR3 carries no conserved terminal phenylalanine or tryptophan, so it likely arises from a read error. V and J are TRBV10-1 and TRBJ1-1; D might be TRBD1 (6 bases). The ends were cut back, 6 bases at V and 1 base at J, with 9 bases in the middle. CDR3 length equals 13 residues. Germline V lookup: CDR1 WNHNN, CDR2 SYGVQD (reference sequence). The CDR3 loop reads CASSRDKNTEAFL. In DNA form, the CDR3 reads TGCGCCAGCAGCCGGGACAAGAACACTGAAGCTTTCCTT.

The chain couples TRBV10-3 to TRBJ1-4, with D possibly matching TRBD1 (5 bases). CDR3 size: 14 residues. Germline loops: CDR1 ENHRY, CDR2 SYGVKD. V lost 4 bases and J 6 bases, leaving 12 bases between the germline ends. CDR3 residues: CAISGGRADEKLFF. The CDR3 coding sequence is TGTGCCATCAGTGGGGGCAGGGCGGATGAAAAACTGTTTTTT.

This clone occurred many times. The J gene is TRBJ2-6, the V gene TRBV19; D is perhaps TRBD1 (5 bases). Trimming took 5 bases from V and 4 from J, leaving 12 bases between them. Per germline, CDR1 LNHDA and CDR2 SQIVND (reference sequence). CDR3 length equals 15 residues. The CDR3 DNA follows: TGTGCCAGTAGTTCAGGGTTCGGCGGGGCCAACGTCCTGACTTTC. Translation gives CASSSGFGGANVLTF.

The V call is TRBV10-3, the J call TRBJ2-7; D is uncertain. Germline CDR1 reads ENHRY; CDR2 reads SYGVKD. The CDR3 is 17 residues long. Trimming took off 3 bases at V and 2 bases at J, with 20 bases between the two ends. In DNA form, the CDR3 reads TGTGCCATCAGTGATACTTTGCGGCCCAAAGTTCCCTACGAGCAGTACTTC. Protein: CAISDTLRPKVPYEQYF.

This clone was counted between two and nine times. CDR3 DNA sequence: TGTGCCAGCAGCTTAGCCAGAGGGAGCAATCAGCCCCAGCATTTT. Encoded protein: CASSLARGSNQPQHF. The gene calls are TRBV7-2 and TRBJ1-5; D unclear. Trimming shortened V by 0 bases and J by 1 base, and 7 bases separated the two germline ends. The length of the CDR3 is 15 residues. Germline V CDR1 and CDR2: SGHTA, FQGNSA.